The rows below give T cell receptor beta chains drawn from one sample of a study of Tregs in tolerant kidney transplant recipients. Profiling relied on immunoSEQ multiplex PCR, and the TCRdb table lists in-frame clones only, not all of them. Here the sample spans about 88,000 clones, around nine tenths being singletons. The sequenced sample consisted of CD8+ T cells from blood. Receptors were obtained from a human donor in good health. The CDR3 runs from the conserved cysteine through the conserved F or W. A D gene is named only where the DNA matches it firmly. Clone size is shown for a subset of rows, as once, few, many or a class of expanded clone.

TRBJ2-1,.,once,13,TRBV6-5,CASSYGGYNEQFF,TGTGCCAGCAGTTACGGGGGGTACAATGAGCAGTTCTTC
TRBJ2-1,.,.,15,TRBV6-5,CASTSFDSAYNEQFF,TGTGCCAGCACCTCCTTCGACAGTGCCTACAATGAGCAGTTCTTC
TRBJ1-4,.,.,15,TRBV4-1,CASSQEEIADEKLFF,TGCGCCAGCAGCCAAGAGGAAATCGCGGATGAAAAACTGTTTTTT
TRBJ2-7,.,.,13,TRBV9,CASSVAGNNEQYF,TGTGCCAGCAGCGTAGCCGGGAACAACGAGCAGTACTTC
TRBJ2-2,.,.,14,TRBV19,CASSDGGLGGELFF,TGTGCCAGTAGTGACGGGGGGCTTGGCGGGGAGCTGTTTTTT
TRBJ1-1,TRBD1,.,17,TRBV5-8,CASSLSGTAYMNTEAFF,TGTGCCAGCAGCTTGTCCGGGACAGCTTATATGAACACTGAAGCTTTCTTT
TRBJ2-1,TRBD1,.,15,TRBV4-1,CASSQDGTGGGEQFF,TGCGCCAGCAGCCAAGATGGGACAGGGGGGGGTGAGCAGTTCTTC
TRBJ1-1,.,.,11,TRBV11-2,CASSPGTEAFF,TGTGCCAGCAGCCCCGGGACTGAAGCTTTCTTT
TRBJ2-2,.,.,14,TRBV7-9,CASSSGLLSGELFF,TGTGCCAGCAGCTCCGGACTTCTGTCCGGGGAGCTGTTTTTT
TRBJ1-2,.,.,13,TRBV27,CASGGGGPYGYTF,TGTGCCAGCGGGGGTGGGGGACCCTATGGCTACACCTTC
TRBJ2-1,TRBD2,.,15,TRBV29-1,CSVEKRGDSYNEQFF,TGCAGCGTTGAAAAGCGGGGGGACTCCTACAATGAGCAGTTCTTC
TRBJ2-1,TRBD2,.,16,TRBV27,CASSRGLAGGYNEQFF,TGTGCCAGCAGTCGCGGACTAGCGGGAGGCTACAATGAGCAGTTCTTC
TRBJ2-2,.,.,13,TRBV5-1,CASSLDRAGELFF,TGCGCCAGCAGCTTGGACCGCGCCGGGGAGCTGTTTTTT
TRBJ2-3,.,.,14,TRBV5-1,CASSKDSNTDTQYF,TGCGCCAGCAGCAAGGACAGTAACACAGATACGCAGTATTTT
TRBJ2-7,.,few,14,TRBV5-1,CASSLGRHPYEQYF,TGCGCCAGCAGCTTGGGTCGGCACCCCTACGAGCAGTACTTC
TRBJ1-2,.,.,13,TRBV27,CASSFGQYYGYTF,TGTGCCAGCAGTTTCGGCCAGTACTATGGCTACACCTTC
TRBJ2-7,.,.,15,TRBV5-4,CASSPRERGSYEQYF,TGTGCCAGCAGCCCCCGCGAACGGGGCTCCTACGAGCAGTACTTC
TRBJ2-7,.,.,16,TRBV7-9,CASSPFGRVGTYEQYF,TGTGCCAGCAGCCCATTCGGGCGGGTCGGCACCTACGAGCAGTACTTC
TRBJ2-2,.,.,15,TRBV15,CATSRERGIAGELFF,TGTGCCACCAGCAGAGAGCGGGGAATCGCCGGGGAGCTGTTTTTT
TRBJ1-2,.,.,11,TRBV20-1,CSVYRENGYTF,TGCAGTGTTTACAGGGAAAATGGCTACACCTTC
TRBJ2-7,.,.,12,TRBV29-1,CSPARATYEQYF,TGCAGCCCCGCCCGAGCTACCTACGAGCAGTACTTC
TRBJ1-2,.,.,17,TRBV27,CASSLSPPGGGNYGYTF,TGTGCCAGCAGTTTATCCCCCCCGGGAGGGGGAAACTATGGCTACACCTTC
TRBJ1-2,.,.,11,TRBV29-1,CSVEDRYGYTF,TGCAGCGTTGAAGATCGGTATGGCTACACCTTC
TRBJ2-1,TRBD2,.,18,TRBV5-1,CASSWAGLAGAHGNEQFF,TGCGCCAGCAGCTGGGCTGGACTAGCGGGAGCCCATGGGAATGAGCAGTTCTTC
TRBJ2-3,TRBD1,.,15,TRBV25-1,CASRAGTGVGDTQYF,TGTGCCAGCAGGGCCGGGACAGGGGTTGGAGATACGCAGTATTTT
TRBJ2-1,TRBD2,.,13,TRBV6-4,CASSDGTSNEQFF,TGTGCCAGCAGTGACGGGACTAGCAATGAGCAGTTCTTC
TRBJ2-1,.,.,15,TRBV27,CASSLLAHGDNEQFF,TGTGCCAGCAGTTTATTAGCCCACGGGGACAATGAGCAGTTCTTC
TRBJ2-1,TRBD2,.,15,TRBV15,CATSGSTAGVNEQFF,TGTGCCACCAGCGGTTCGACAGCGGGAGTCAATGAGCAGTTCTTC
TRBJ2-7,.,.,14,TRBV19,CASSIVAGTYEQYF,TGTGCCAGTAGTATAGTTGCGGGAACCTACGAGCAGTACTTC
TRBJ2-7,.,few,14,TRBV27,CASSLPPGLGEQYF,TGTGCCAGCAGTTTACCTCCCGGGCTAGGGGAGCAGTACTTC
TRBJ2-3,TRBD1,.,18,TRBV11-2,CASSLDPSRGYGTDTQYF,TGTGCCAGCAGCTTAGATCCGAGCAGGGGGTATGGCACAGATACGCAGTATTTT
TRBJ2-1,.,.,17,TRBV7-9,CASSLGARRVSYNEQFF,TGTGCCAGCAGCTTAGGGGCCCGGCGGGTCTCCTACAATGAGCAGTTCTTC
TRBJ2-7,TRBD2,once,13,TRBV6-5,CATGTSNLYEQYF,TGTGCCACCGGGACTAGTAACCTCTACGAGCAGTACTTC
TRBJ2-3,.,.,14,TRBV19,CASSRLAGTDTQYF,TGTGCCAGTAGTCGGCTAGCTGGCACAGATACGCAGTATTTT
TRBJ2-1,.,.,15,TRBV29-1,CSVDGIQSSYNEQFF,TGCAGCGTTGATGGTATCCAAAGCTCCTACAATGAGCAGTTCTTC
TRBJ2-5,TRBD1,.,14,TRBV11-2,CASSLAQGHETQYF,TGTGCCAGCAGCTTAGCACAGGGGCACGAGACCCAGTACTTC
TRBJ2-2,.,.,16,TRBV5-8,CASSLGGILLTGELFF,TGTGCCAGCAGCTTGGGGGGGATTCTACTCACCGGGGAGCTGTTTTTT
TRBJ2-1,.,.,15,TRBV6-1,CASSGPPGSGNEQFF,TGTGCCAGCAGTGGGCCTCCAGGGTCTGGTAATGAGCAGTTCTTC
TRBJ1-2,.,medium-sized,13,TRBV7-3,CASSLDGSYGYTF,TGTGCCAGCAGCTTAGACGGAAGCTATGGCTACACCTTC
TRBJ2-5,.,.,15,TRBV5-1,CASSYRPEGQETQYF,TGCGCCAGCAGCTACCGCCCGGAGGGGCAAGAGACCCAGTACTTC
TRBJ1-1,.,.,11,TRBV29-1,CSGGENTEAFF,TGCAGCGGAGGGGAGAACACTGAAGCTTTCTTT
TRBJ1-2,.,.,14,TRBV5-6,CASSFGQANYGYTF,TGTGCCAGCAGCTTCGGGCAAGCTAACTATGGCTACACCTTC
TRBJ1-3,.,.,19,TRBV6-4,CASSDRGSGGTISGNTIYF,TGTGCCAGCAGTGACAGGGGATCGGGAGGTACAATCTCTGGAAACACCATATATTTT
TRBJ1-2,TRBD1,.,15,TRBV7-9,CASSLVGQGIGGYTF,TGTGCCAGCAGCTTAGTAGGACAGGGAATTGGTGGCTACACCTTC
TRBJ1-2,.,once,14,TRBV9,CASSDNEANYGYTF,TGTGCCAGCAGTGATAATGAAGCTAACTATGGCTACACCTTC
TRBJ2-7,TRBD1,.,14,TRBV2,CASSPGQGTYEQYF,TGTGCCAGCAGCCCGGGACAGGGGACCTACGAGCAGTACTTC
TRBJ2-7,.,few,12,TRBV11-2,CASSLGAYEQYF,TGTGCCAGCAGCTTAGGCGCGTACGAGCAGTACTTC
TRBJ2-1,TRBD2,.,15,TRBV27,CASLQLAGVYNEQFF,TGTGCCAGCCTCCAACTAGCGGGGGTTTACAATGAGCAGTTCTTC
TRBJ1-1,.,.,13,TRBV6-5,CASRVTVNTEAFF,TGTGCCAGCAGGGTCACCGTGAACACTGAAGCTTTCTTT
TRBJ1-1,.,.,13,TRBV11-2,CASSVHTGGGGLF,TGTGCCAGCAGCGTACACACCGGGGGTGGGGGTCTCTTT
TRBJ1-2,.,few,13,TRBV27,CASRPGTLYGYTF,TGTGCCAGCAGACCCGGGACGCTTTATGGCTACACCTTC
TRBJ1-5,.,.,13,TRBV6-5,CASSYQINQPQHF,TGTGCCAGCAGTTACCAGATTAATCAGCCCCAGCATTTT
TRBJ2-2,.,.,12,TRBV10-2,CASTWDSGELFF,TGCGCCAGCACCTGGGACTCCGGGGAGCTGTTTTTT
TRBJ2-5,TRBD2,.,17,TRBV10-3,CAINPRGPLAGRETQYF,TGTGCCATCAATCCCCGGGGGCCGCTAGCGGGGAGAGAGACCCAGTACTTC
TRBJ2-1,.,once,14,TRBV6-5,CASGVAGPNNEQFF,TGTGCCAGCGGGGTAGCTGGCCCTAACAATGAGCAGTTCTTC
TRBJ2-7,.,once,11,TRBV7-9,CASSLDYEQYF,TGTGCCAGCAGCTTGGACTACGAGCAGTACTTC
TRBJ1-2,TRBD1,.,15,TRBV4-1,CASSQVGQGQQGYTF,TGCGCCAGCAGCCAAGTGGGACAGGGTCAACAGGGCTACACCTTC